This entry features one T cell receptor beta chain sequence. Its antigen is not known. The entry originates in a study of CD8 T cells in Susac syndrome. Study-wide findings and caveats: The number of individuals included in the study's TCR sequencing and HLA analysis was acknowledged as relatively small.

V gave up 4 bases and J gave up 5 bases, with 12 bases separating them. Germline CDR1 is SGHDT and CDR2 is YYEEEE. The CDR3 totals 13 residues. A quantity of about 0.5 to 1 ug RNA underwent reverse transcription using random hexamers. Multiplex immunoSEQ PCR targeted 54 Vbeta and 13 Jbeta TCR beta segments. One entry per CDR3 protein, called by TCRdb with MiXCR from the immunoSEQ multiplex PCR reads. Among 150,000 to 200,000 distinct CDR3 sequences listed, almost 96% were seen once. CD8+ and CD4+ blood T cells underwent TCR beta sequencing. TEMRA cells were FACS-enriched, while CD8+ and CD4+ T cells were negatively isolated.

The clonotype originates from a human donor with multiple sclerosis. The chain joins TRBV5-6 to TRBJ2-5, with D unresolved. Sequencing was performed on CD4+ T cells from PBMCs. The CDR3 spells CASSLRRWETQYF. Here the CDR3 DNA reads TGTGCCAGCAGCCTACGCCGTTGGGAGACCCAGTACTTC.